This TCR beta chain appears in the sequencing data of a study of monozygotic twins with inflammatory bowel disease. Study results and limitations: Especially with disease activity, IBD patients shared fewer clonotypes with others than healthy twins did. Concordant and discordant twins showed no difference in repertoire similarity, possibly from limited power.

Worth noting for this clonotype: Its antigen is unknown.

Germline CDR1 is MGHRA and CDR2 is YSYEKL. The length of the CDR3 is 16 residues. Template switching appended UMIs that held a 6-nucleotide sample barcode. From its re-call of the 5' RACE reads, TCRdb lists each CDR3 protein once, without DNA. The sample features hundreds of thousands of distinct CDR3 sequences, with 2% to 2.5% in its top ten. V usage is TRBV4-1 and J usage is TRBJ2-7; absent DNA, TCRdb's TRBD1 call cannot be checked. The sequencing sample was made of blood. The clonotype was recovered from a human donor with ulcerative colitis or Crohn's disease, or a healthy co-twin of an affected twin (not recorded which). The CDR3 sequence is CASSPGQDGISYEQYF.